The TCR beta chain under discussion was sequenced for a study of blood T cell repertoires in COVID-19. Study in general: Donors in the United States, Italy and Spain gave samples during acute or convalescent COVID-19. In each case, the material was cDNA or gDNA derived from T cells, B-cell-depleted T cells, or PBMCs.

Per the original methods: Using reference gene primer amplification, nucleated cell counts were estimated. Measured with immunoSEQ multiplex PCR; TCRdb has only the in-frame clones, and not every one. V and J calls and clone size are copied from that table; D and trimming were computed from the DNA. Of roughly 150,000 clones in the sample, approximately 80% are singletons; the top ten hold approximately 14%. The CDR3 has 16 residues. The receptor comes from a woman of 80 years or more with acute or convalescent COVID-19. The rearrangement uses TRBV1 and TRBJ2-1; the D call TRBD2 from the table was never checked on the DNA. TRBV1 is designated a pseudogene. Specimen: peripheral blood. For the CDR3, the DNA is TGCACCAGCAGCCAAGACCCCCGACCTCAAAGCGTGGAGCAGTTCTTC. Translating it yields CTSSQDPRPQSVEQFF.